The clone carrying this TCR beta chain was picked up a small number of times. This specimen belongs to a study of blood T cell repertoires in COVID-19. Across the study: The study drew acute and convalescent COVID-19 samples from the United States, Italy and Spain. The analysed material was cDNA or gDNA that came from T cells, B-cell-depleted T cells, or PBMCs.

This CDR3 has 16 residues. The germline V gene has CDR1 MRHNA and CDR2 SNTAGT. V shed 2 bases and J 6 bases; nucleotides not matched to a gene: 9. The assay was immunoSEQ multiplex PCR, and TCRdb's table has in-frame clones only and misses some. The sample yields 95,000 to 150,000 clones, approximately 81% seen once. Sequencing input: peripheral blood. V gene TRBV6-4 combines with J gene TRBJ2-1; TRBD1 aligns across 8 bases. The sequence came from a man aged 35 to 55 with active or convalescent COVID-19. CDR3 residues: CASSDDGTGTINEQFF. Here the CDR3 DNA reads TGTGCCAGCAGTGACGATGGGACAGGAACAATCAATGAGCAGTTCTTC.